The subject of this entry is one TCR beta chain. Germline lookup yields CDR1 SGHVS and CDR2 FQNEAQ. V dropped 7 bases and J dropped 0; count of bases not matched to a gene: 8. The CDR3 has 15 residues. Sequencing used immunoSEQ multiplex PCR; TCRdb keeps in-frame clones, though not all of them. The data contain about 200,000 clones, 80% of them singletons. These data come from a study of blood T cell repertoires in COVID-19. V gene TRBV7-8 combines with J gene TRBJ2-7, with 8 positions matching TRBD1. The clonotype comes from a human donor in a cohort sampled during active COVID-19. Sequencing input: peripheral blood. The CDR3 reads CASIFGTGISYEQYF. In DNA form, the CDR3 reads TGTGCCAGCATTTTTGGGACAGGCATCTCCTACGAGCAGTACTTC.